The 11 T cell receptor beta chains below all came from one sample that was sequenced in a study of graft-versus-host responses after intestinal transplantation. The protocol was immunoSEQ multiplex PCR, while the TCRdb copy is restricted to in-frame clones and leaves out a portion. The table lists tens of thousands of clones, 90% to 95% of them singletons. This specimen consisted of PBMCs, obtained 524 days after transplant. These receptors all come from a human patient who received an intestinal transplant, so some T cells may come from the graft donor.

This chain links TRBV7-6 with TRBJ2-1; tentatively, D is TRBD1 or TRBD2 (5 bases each). Germline loops: CDR1 SGHVS, CDR2 FNYEAQ. Trimming cost V 2 bases and J 10 bases, with 21 bases left between them. The CDR3 sequence is 16 residues long. CDR3 sequence (DNA): TGTGCCAGCAGCTTAAATCTTCGTGTGGGACCCCAGGAGCAGTTCTTC. Translation: CASSLNLRVGPQEQFF. Complete variable domain (other parts from reference TRBV7-6 and TRBJ2-1): GAGVSQSPRYKVTKRGQDVALRCDPISGHVSLYWYRQALGQGPEFLTYFNYEAQQDKSGLPNDRFSAERPEGSISTLTIQRTEQRDSAMYRCASSLNLRVGPQEQFFGPGTRLTVL.

The chain combines TRBV7-2 with TRBJ2-1; the match to TRBD2 covers 12 bases. The CDR3 is 14 residues long. CDR1 and CDR2 from the germline V gene are SGHTA and FQGNSA. Trimming cost V 4 bases and J 7 bases; bases outside gene matches: 2. CDR3 bases: TGTGCCAGCAGCTGGACTAGCGGGGTGAATGAGCAGTTCTTC. Its protein is CASSWTSGVNEQFF.

This clone has only one observation. V usage is TRBV5-1 and J usage is TRBJ2-5; TRBD2 matches at 12 bases. TRBJ2-7 matches the DNA end more closely, so the J call is doubtful. CDR1 and CDR2 from the germline V gene are SGHRS and YFSETQ. This CDR3 is built from 18 residues. The DNA for the CDR3 is TGCGCCAGCAGCCCTGGAGTGGCTAGCGGGAGGGCCGGGTACGAGCAGTACTTC. Its translation is CASSPGVASGRAGYEQYF.

The CDR3 is CASSSNRGPYEQYF. The CDR3 DNA reads as TGTGCCAGCAGTTCAAACAGGGGGCCCTACGAGCAGTACTTC. This rearrangement joins TRBV2 to TRBJ2-7, with 9 nucleotides matching TRBD1. CDR3 size: 14 residues. Looked up from germline, CDR1 is SNHLY and CDR2 is FYNNEI. With V trimmed by 5 bases and J by 2 bases, 4 bases remained unmatched.

The chain couples TRBV30 to TRBJ1-5; 7 bases match TRBD1. Germline V gene data show CDR1 as GTSNPN and CDR2 as SVGIG (reference sequence). The V segment lost 0 bases and the J segment 3 bases; nucleotides outside the gene matches: 5. The length of the CDR3 is 15 residues. Here the CDR3 reads CAWSVRGGLNQPQHF. As DNA, the CDR3 is TGTGCCTGGAGTGTACGAGGGGGCCTCAATCAGCCCCAGCATTTT.

The V call is TRBV29-1, the J call TRBJ2-7; D remains unclear. Trimming took 6 bases from V and 1 from J, leaving 7 bases between them. CDR3 length: 11 residues. In germline, CDR1 is SQVTM, CDR2 ANQGSEA. CDR3 DNA sequence: TGCAGCGTAGCAGAATCCTACGAGCAGTACTTC. Translated: CSVAESYEQYF.

The chain combines TRBV7-2 with TRBJ1-3; D is ambiguous. The CDR3 contains 14 residues. V was cut by 10 bases and J by 0 bases, with 13 bases left in between. CDR1 is SGHTA and CDR2 is FQGNSA in the germline V gene. CDR3 residues: CATRKRTSGNTIYF. DNA of the CDR3: TGTGCCACCAGAAAACGTACCTCTGGAAACACCATATATTTT. The full variable domain, its missing parts supplied by reference TRBV7-2 and TRBJ1-3, is GAGVSQSPSNKVTEKGKDVELRCDPISGHTALYWYRQSLGQGLEFLIYFQGNSAPDKSGLPSDRFSAERTGGSVSTLTIQRTQQEDSAVYLCATRKRTSGNTIYFGEGSWLTVV.

This chain links TRBV7-9 with TRBJ1-5; 7 bases match TRBD1. Germline values: CDR1 SEHNR, CDR2 FQNEAQ (reference sequence). Germline trimming cut 6 bases from V and 4 bases from J; bases unmatched to any gene: 6. This CDR3 has 14 amino acids. The CDR3, as DNA: TGTGCCAGCAGTTCTACAGGGGCAAATCAGCCCCAGCATTTT. Its protein is CASSSTGANQPQHF.

This clone was recorded once. The chain uses TRBV5-1 and TRBJ2-1; weak D call: TRBD2 (5 bases). Per the germline V gene, CDR1 is SGHRS and CDR2 is YFSETQ. V lost 4 bases and J lost 4, with 12 bases in between. The CDR3 has 14 amino acids. DNA of the CDR3: TGCGCCAGCAGCCCGCAGACGGGATACAATGAGCAGTTCTTC. Translated: CASSPQTGYNEQFF.

The chain employs TRBV29-1 and TRBJ1-1; D might be TRBD1 (6 bases). The V gene's germline CDR1 is SQVTM and CDR2 ANQGSEA. This CDR3 has 15 amino acids. Trimming removed 2 bases at V and 4 bases at J, with 17 bases between. CDR3 sequence: CSVEQGFRGSTEAFF. The CDR3 DNA sequence: TGCAGCGTTGAACAGGGGTTTAGAGGGAGCACTGAAGCTTTCTTT.

The chain couples TRBV9 to TRBJ1-3; D unresolved. The germline V gene encodes CDR1 SGDLS and CDR2 YYNGEE. This CDR3 region has 15 residues. V lost 4 bases and J lost 7, with 18 bases in between. The CDR3 region has the DNA TGTGCCAGCAGCAGCGGACTGACGGGAGGGAACACCATATATTTT. Residues: CASSSGLTGGNTIYF.